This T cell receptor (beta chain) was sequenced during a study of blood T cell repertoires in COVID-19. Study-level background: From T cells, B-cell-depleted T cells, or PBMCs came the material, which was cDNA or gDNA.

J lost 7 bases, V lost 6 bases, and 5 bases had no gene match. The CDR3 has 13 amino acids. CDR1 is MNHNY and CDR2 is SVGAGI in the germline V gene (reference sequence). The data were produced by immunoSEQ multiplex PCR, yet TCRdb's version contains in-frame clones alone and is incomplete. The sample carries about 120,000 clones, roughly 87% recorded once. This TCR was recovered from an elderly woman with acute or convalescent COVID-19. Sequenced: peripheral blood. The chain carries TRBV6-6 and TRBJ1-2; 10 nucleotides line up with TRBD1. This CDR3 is CASRDRGQGGYTF. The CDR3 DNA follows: TGTGCCAGCAGAGACAGGGGGCAGGGTGGCTACACCTTC.